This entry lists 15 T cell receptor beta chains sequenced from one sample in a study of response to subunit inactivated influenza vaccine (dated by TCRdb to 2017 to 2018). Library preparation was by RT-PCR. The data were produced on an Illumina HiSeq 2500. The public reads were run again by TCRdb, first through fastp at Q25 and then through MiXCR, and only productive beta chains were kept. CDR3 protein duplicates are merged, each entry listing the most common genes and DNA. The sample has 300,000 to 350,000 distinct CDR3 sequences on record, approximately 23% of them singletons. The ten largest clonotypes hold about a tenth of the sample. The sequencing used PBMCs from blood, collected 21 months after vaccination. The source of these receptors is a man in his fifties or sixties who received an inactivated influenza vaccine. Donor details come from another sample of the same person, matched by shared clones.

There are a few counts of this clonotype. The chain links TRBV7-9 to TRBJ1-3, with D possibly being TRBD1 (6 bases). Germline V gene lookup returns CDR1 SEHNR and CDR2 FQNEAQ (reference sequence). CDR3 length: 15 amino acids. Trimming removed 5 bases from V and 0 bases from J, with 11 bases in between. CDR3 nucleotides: TGTGCCAGCAGCGGAGGGACAAACTCTGGAAACACCATATATTTT. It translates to CASSGGTNSGNTIYF.

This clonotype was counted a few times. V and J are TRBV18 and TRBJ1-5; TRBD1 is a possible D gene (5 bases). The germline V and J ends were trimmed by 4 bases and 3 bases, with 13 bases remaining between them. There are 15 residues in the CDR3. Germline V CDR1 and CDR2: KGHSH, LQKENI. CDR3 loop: CASSQGWGSNQPQHF. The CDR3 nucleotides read TGTGCCAGCTCACAGGGTTGGGGGTCCAATCAGCCCCAGCATTTT.

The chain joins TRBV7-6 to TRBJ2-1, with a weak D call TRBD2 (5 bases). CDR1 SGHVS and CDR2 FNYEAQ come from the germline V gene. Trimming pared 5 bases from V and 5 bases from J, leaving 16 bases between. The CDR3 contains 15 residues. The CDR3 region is CASSRRAAPDNEQFF. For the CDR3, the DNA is TGTGCCAGCAGCCGGCGGGCGGCCCCCGACAATGAGCAGTTCTTC.

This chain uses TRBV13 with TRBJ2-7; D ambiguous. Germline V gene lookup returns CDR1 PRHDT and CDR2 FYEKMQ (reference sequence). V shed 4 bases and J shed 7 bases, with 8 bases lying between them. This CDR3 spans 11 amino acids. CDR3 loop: CASSSLGEQYF. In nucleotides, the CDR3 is TGTGCCAGCAGCTCACTGGGGGAGCAGTACTTC.

This CDR3 reads CASSLGQGAGVGYTF. The DNA of the CDR3 is TGTGCCAGCAGTTTAGGACAGGGGGCGGGCGTTGGCTACACCTTC. The chain carries TRBV12-3 or TRBV12-4 and TRBJ1-2; 10 bases agree with TRBD1. V shed 1 base, J shed 7 bases, and the junction held 6 bases outside the gene matches. This CDR3 comprises 15 residues.

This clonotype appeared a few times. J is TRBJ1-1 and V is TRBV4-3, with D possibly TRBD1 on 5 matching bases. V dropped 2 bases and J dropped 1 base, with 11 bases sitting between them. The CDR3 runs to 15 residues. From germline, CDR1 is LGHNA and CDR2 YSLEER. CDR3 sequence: CASSQMGLGNTEAFF. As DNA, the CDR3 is TGCGCCAGCAGCCAAATGGGACTGGGGAACACTGAAGCTTTCTTT.

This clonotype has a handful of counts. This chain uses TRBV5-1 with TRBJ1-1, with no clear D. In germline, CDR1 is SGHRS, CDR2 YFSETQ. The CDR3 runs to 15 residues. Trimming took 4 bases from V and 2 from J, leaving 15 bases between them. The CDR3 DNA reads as TGCGCCAGCAGCACTGGACTCAGACTTAACACTGAAGCTTTCTTT. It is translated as CASSTGLRLNTEAFF.

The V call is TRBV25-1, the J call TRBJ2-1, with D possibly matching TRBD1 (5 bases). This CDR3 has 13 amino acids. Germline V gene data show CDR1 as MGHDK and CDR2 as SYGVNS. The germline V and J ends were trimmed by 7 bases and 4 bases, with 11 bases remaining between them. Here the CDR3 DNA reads TGTGCCAGCACGGGCAGGGCTTACAATGAGCAGTTCTTC. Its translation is CASTGRAYNEQFF.

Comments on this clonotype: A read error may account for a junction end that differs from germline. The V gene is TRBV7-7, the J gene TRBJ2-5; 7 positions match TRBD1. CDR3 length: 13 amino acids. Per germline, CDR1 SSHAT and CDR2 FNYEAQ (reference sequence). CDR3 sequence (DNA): TGTGCTAGCAGTCTCTTACAGGGGGAGACCCAGTACTTC. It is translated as CASSLLQGETQYF.

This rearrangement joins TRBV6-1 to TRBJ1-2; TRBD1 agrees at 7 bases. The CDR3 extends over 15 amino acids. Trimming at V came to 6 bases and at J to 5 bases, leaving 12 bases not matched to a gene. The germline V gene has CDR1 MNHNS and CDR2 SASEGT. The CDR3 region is CASSSRQGLRYGYTF. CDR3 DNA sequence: TGTGCCAGCAGCTCACGACAGGGTCTCCGATATGGCTACACCTTC.

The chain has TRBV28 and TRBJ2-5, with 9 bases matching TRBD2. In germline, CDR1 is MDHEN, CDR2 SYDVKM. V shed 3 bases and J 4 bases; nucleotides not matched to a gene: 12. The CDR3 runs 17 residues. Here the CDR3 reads CASSLTSGAVRGETQYF. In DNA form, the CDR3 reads TGTGCCAGCAGTTTGACTAGCGGAGCGGTTAGGGGAGAGACCCAGTACTTC.

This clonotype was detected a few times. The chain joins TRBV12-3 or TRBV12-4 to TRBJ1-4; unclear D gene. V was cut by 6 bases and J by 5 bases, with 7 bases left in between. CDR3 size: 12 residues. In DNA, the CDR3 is TGTGCCAGCAGGAATCCAAATGAAAAACTGTTTTTT. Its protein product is CASRNPNEKLFF.

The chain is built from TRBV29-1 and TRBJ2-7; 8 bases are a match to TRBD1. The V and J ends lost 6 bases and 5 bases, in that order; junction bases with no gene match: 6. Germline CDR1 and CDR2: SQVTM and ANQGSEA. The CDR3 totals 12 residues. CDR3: CSVQTGAHEQYF. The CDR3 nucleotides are TGCAGCGTCCAGACAGGGGCCCACGAGCAGTACTTC.

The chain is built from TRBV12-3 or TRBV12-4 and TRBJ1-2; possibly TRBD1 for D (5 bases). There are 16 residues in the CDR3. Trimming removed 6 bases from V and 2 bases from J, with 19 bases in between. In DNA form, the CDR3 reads TGTGCCAGCAGCTCCAACTTTCCAGGGTTCAACTATGGCTACACCTTC. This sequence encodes CASSSNFPGFNYGYTF.

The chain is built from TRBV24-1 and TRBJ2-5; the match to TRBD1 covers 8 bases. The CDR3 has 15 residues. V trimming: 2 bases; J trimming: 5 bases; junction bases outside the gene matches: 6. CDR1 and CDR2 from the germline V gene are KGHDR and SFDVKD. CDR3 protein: CATSDSDRVRETQYF. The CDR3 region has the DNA TGTGCCACCAGTGATTCGGACAGGGTTCGGGAGACCCAGTACTTC.